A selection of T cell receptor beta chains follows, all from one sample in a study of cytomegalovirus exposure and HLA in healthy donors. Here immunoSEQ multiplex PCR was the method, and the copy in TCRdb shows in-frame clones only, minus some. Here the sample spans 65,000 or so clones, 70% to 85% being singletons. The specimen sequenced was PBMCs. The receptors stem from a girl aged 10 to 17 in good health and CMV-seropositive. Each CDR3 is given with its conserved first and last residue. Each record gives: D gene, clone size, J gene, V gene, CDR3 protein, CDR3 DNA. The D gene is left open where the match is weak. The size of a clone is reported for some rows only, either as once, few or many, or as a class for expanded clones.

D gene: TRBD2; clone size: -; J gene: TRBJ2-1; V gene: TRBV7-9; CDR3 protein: CASSLAGLAYNEQFF; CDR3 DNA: TGTGCCAGCAGCTTAGCGGGACTAGCCTACAATGAGCAGTTCTTC
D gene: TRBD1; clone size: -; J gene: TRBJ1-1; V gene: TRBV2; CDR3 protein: CASSGQGNTEAFF; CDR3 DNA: TGTGCCAGCAGCGGACAGGGGAACACTGAAGCTTTCTTT
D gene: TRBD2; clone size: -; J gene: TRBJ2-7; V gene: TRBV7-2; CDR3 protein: CASSYFSGRGYEQYF; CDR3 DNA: TGTGCCAGCAGCTATTTTAGCGGGAGAGGGTACGAGCAGTACTTC
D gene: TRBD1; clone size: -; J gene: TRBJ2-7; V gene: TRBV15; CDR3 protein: CATRKQGSSYEQYF; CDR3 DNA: TGTGCCACCAGGAAACAGGGGAGCTCCTACGAGCAGTACTTC
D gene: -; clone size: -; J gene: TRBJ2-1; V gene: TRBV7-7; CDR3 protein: CASTSGGEQFF; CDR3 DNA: TGTGCCAGCACCTCCGGGGGTGAGCAGTTCTTC
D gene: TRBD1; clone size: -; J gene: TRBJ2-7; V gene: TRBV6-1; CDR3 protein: CASSAGQGGYEQYF; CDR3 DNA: TGTGCCAGCAGTGCCGGACAGGGGGGCTACGAGCAGTACTTC
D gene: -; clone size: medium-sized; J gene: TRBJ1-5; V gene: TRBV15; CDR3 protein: CATSFRQGNQPQHF; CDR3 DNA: TGTGCCACCAGCTTTCGACAGGGCAATCAGCCCCAGCATTTT
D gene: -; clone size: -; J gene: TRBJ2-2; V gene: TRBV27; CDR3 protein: CASAVSTGELFF; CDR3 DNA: TGTGCCAGCGCGGTGTCCACCGGGGAGCTGTTTTTT
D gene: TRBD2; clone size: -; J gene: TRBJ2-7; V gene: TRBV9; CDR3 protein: CASSLSVAGDSYEQYF; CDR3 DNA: TGTGCCAGCAGCCTCTCTGTAGCGGGAGACAGCTACGAGCAGTACTTC
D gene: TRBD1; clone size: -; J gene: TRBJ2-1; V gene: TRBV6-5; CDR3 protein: CASYYADRGLWFF; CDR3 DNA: TGTGCCAGCTACTACGCTGACAGGGGGCTTTGGTTCTTC
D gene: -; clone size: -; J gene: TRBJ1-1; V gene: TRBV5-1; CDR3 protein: CASSFVQGAGEAFF; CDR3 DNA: TGCGCCAGCAGCTTCGTACAGGGAGCTGGTGAAGCTTTCTTT
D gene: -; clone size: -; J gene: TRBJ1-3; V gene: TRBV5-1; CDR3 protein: CASTWDISGNTIYF; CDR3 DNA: TGCGCCAGCACCTGGGACATCTCTGGAAACACCATATATTTT
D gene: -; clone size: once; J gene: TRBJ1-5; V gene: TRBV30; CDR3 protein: CAWSRDSREGQPQHF; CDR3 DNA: TGTGCCTGGAGTCGAGACAGTCGCGAAGGGCAGCCCCAGCATTTT
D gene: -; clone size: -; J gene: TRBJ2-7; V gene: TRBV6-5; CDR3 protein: CASSYIQPIALYEQYF; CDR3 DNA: TGTGCCAGCAGTTACATACAGCCAATCGCCCTCTACGAGCAGTACTTC
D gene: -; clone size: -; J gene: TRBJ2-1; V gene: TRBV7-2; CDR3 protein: CASRTYNEQFF; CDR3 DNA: TGTGCCAGCAGAACTTACAATGAGCAGTTCTTC
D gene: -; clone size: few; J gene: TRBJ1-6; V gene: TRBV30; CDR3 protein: CAFSGNSPLHF; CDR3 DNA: TGTGCCTTCTCGGGGAATTCACCCCTCCACTTT
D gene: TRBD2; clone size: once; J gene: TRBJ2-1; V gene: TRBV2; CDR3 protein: CASSLSGGAGNEQFF; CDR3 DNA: TGTGCCAGCAGCCTTAGCGGGGGGGCAGGGAATGAGCAGTTCTTC
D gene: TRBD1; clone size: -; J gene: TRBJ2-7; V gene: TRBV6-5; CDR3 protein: CASSFRRGPYEQYF; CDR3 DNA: TGTGCCAGCAGCTTTCGCAGGGGGCCCTACGAGCAGTACTTC
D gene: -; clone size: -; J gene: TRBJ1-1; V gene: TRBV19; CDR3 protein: CASSLQVSNTEAFF; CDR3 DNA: TGTGCCAGTAGTCTCCAGGTCTCGAACACTGAAGCTTTCTTT
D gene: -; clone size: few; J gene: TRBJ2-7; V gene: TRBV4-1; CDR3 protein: CASSQSTYEQYF; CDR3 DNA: TGCGCCAGCAGCCAGTCTACCTACGAGCAGTACTTC
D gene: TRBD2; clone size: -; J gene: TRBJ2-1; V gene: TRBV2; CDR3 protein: CASSYPLAASSYNEQFF; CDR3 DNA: TGTGCCAGCAGTTACCCACTAGCGGCCAGCTCCTACAATGAGCAGTTCTTC
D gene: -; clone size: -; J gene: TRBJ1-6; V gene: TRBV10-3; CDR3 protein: CAISEIVESTYNSPLHF; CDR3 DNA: TGTGCCATCAGTGAGATAGTTGAATCCACCTATAATTCACCCCTCCACTTT
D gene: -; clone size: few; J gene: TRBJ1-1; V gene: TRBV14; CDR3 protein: CASSQSRGGKAFF; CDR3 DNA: TGTGCCAGCAGCCAGAGCAGAGGAGGGAAAGCTTTCTTT
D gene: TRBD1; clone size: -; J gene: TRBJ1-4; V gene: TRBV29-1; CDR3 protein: CSPPETGRTTNEKLFF; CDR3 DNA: TGCAGCCCACCGGAGACAGGGAGGACAACTAATGAAAAACTGTTTTTT
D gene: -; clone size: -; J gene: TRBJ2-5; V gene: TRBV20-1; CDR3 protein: CSATRETQYF; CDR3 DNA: TGCAGTGCTACCCGAGAGACCCAGTACTTC